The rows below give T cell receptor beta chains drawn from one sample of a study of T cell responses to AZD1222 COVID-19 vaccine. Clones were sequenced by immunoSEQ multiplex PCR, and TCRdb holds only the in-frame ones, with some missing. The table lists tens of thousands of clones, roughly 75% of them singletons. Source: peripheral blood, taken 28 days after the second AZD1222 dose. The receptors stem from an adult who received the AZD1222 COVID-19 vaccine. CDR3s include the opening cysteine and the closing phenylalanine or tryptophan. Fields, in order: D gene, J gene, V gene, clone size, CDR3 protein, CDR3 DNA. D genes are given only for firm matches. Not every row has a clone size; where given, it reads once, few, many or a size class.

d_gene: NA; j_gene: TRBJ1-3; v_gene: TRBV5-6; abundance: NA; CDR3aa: CASSLLGRAGNTIYF; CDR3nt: TGTGCCAGCAGCTTGTTGGGTCGGGCTGGAAACACCATATATTTT
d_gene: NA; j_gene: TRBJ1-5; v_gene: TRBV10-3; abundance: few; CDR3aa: CAISESLGNQPQHF; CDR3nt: TGTGCCATCAGTGAGTCGTTAGGCAATCAGCCCCAGCATTTT
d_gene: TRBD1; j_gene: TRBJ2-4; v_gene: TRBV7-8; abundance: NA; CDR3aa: CASSYTGGAAKNIQYF; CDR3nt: TGTGCCAGCAGCTACACAGGGGGCGCGGCCAAAAACATTCAGTACTTC
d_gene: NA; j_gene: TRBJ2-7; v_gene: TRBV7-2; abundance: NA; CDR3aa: CASSTAILREQYF; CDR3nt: TGTGCCAGCAGCACTGCCATCCTCCGCGAGCAGTACTTC
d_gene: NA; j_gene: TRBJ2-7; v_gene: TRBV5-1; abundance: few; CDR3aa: CASSLGFRPSSYEQYF; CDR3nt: TGCGCCAGCAGCTTGGGGTTCCGGCCTAGCTCCTACGAGCAGTACTTC
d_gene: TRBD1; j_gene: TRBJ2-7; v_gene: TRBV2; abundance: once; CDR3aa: CASSDWTGNTYEQYF; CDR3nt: TGTGCCAGCAGTGACTGGACAGGAAACACCTACGAGCAGTACTTC
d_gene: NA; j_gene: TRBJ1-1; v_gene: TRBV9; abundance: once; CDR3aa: CASSVQANTEAFF; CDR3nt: TGTGCCAGCAGCGTTCAGGCGAACACTGAAGCTTTCTTT
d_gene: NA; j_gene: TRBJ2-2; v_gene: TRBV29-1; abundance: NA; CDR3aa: CSVQTRVDTGELFF; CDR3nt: TGCAGCGTGCAGACTAGGGTCGACACCGGGGAGCTGTTTTTT
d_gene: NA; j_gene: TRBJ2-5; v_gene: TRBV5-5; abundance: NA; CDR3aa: CASSPWTVRQETQYF; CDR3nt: TGTGCCAGCAGCCCCTGGACAGTCCGTCAAGAGACCCAGTACTTC
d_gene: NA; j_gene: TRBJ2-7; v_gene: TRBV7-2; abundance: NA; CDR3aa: CASRQRDSSFYEQYF; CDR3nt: TGTGCCAGCAGGCAACGGGACTCGTCCTTTTACGAGCAGTACTTC
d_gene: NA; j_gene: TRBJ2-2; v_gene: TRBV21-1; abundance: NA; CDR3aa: CASSKVGLLAGGEGTGELFF; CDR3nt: TGTGCCAGCAGCAAAGTAGGTCTCCTAGCGGGCGGAGAAGGAACCGGGGAGCTGTTTTTT
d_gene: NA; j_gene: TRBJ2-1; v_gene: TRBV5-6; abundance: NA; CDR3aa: CASSGRDRPYNEQFF; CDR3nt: TGTGCCAGCAGCGGGCGGGACAGACCATACAATGAGCAGTTCTTC
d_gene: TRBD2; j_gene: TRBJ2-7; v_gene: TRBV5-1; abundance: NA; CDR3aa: CASSLLAGEPYEQYF; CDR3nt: TGCGCCAGCAGCCTACTAGCGGGGGAACCGTACGAGCAGTACTTC
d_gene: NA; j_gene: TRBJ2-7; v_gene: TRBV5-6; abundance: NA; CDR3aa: CASSLVQGYEQYF; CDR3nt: TGTGCCAGCAGCTTGGTACAGGGCTACGAGCAGTACTTC
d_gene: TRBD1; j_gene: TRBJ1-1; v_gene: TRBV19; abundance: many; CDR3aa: CASSIGGQGNTEAFF; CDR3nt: TGTGCCAGTAGTATAGGGGGACAGGGGAACACTGAAGCTTTCTTT
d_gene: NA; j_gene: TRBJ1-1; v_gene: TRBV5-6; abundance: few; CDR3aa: CASSSPGFMNTEAFF; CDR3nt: TGTGCCAGCAGCTCCCCGGGTTTCATGAACACTGAAGCTTTCTTT
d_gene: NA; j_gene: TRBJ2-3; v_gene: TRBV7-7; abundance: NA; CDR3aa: CASSSDEAGTQYF; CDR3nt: TGTGCTAGCAGCTCCGACGAAGCCGGTACGCAGTATTTT
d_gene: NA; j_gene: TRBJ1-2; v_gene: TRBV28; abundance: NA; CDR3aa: CASSPPGAGIYGYTF; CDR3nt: TGTGCCAGCAGTCCCCCCGGGGCGGGGATCTATGGCTACACCTTC
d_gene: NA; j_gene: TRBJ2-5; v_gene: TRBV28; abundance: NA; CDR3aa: CASSLSILGETQYF; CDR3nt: TGTGCCAGCAGTTTGTCGATCCTCGGGGAGACCCAGTACTTC
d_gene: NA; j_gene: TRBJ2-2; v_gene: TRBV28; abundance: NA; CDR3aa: CASSPAGGGQGPGELFF; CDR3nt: TGTGCCAGCAGTCCGGCGGGGGGGGGACAGGGCCCCGGGGAGCTGTTTTTT
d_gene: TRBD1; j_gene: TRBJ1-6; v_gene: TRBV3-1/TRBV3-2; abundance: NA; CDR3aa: CASSRDREASPLHF; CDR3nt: TGTGCCAGCAGCAGGGACAGGGAGGCTTCACCCCTCCACTTT
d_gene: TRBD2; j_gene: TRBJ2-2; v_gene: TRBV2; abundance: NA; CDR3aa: CASRGTSGGTNTGELFF; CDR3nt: TGTGCCAGCCGAGGGACTAGCGGGGGGACGAACACCGGGGAGCTGTTTTTT
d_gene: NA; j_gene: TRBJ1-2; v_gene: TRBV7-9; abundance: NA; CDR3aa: CASSPQGWDWYYGYTF; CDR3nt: TGTGCCAGCAGCCCGCAGGGTTGGGACTGGTACTATGGCTACACCTTC
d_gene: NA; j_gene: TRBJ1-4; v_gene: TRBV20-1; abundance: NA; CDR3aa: CSASGGGFATNEKLFF; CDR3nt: TGCAGTGCTAGTGGGGGGGGCTTCGCAACTAATGAAAAACTGTTTTTT
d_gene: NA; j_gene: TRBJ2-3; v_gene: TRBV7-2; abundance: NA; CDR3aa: CASSLEDTQYF; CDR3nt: TGTGCCAGCAGCTTAGAAGATACGCAGTATTTT
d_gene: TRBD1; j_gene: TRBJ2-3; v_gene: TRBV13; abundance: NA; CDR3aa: CASSQGQGPDTQYF; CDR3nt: TGTGCCAGCAGCCAGGGACAGGGGCCAGATACGCAGTATTTT
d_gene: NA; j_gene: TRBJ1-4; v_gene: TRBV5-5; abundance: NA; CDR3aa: CASSLTSGPEVKLFF; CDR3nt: TGTGCCAGCAGCCTAACGTCGGGACCCGAGGTGAAACTGTTTTTT
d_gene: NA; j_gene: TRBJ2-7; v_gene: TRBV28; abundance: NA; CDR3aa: CASSPGVQGLNEQYF; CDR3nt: TGTGCCAGCAGCCCTGGGGTCCAGGGATTAAACGAGCAGTACTTC
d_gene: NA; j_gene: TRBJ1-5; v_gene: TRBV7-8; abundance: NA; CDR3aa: CASSLAGGVPQPQHF; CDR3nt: TGTGCCAGCAGCTTAGCCGGGGGAGTCCCCCAGCCCCAGCATTTT
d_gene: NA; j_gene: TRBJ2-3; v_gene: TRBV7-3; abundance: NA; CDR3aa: CASSLTRNGGGDTQYF; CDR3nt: TGTGCCAGCAGCTTAACGCGGAACGGTGGTGGAGATACGCAGTATTTT
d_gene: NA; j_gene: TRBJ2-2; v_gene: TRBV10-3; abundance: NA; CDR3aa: CAISESGVTGELFF; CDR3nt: TGTGCCATCAGTGAGTCTGGGGTTACCGGGGAGCTGTTTTTT
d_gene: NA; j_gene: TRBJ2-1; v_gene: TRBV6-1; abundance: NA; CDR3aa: CASSDAAGEQFF; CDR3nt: TGTGCCAGCAGTGACGCGGCGGGAGAGCAGTTCTTC
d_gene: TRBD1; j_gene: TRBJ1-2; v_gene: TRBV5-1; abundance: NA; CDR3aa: CASRDREIATF; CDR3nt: TGCGCCAGCAGGGACAGGGAGATCGCGACCTTC
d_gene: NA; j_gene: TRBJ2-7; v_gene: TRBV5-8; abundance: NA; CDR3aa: CASSSTGGSYEQYF; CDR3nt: TGTGCCAGCAGCTCCACAGGTGGCTCCTACGAGCAGTACTTC
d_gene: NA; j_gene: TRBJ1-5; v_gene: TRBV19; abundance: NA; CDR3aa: CASSMLNQPQHF; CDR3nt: TGTGCCAGTAGTATGTTAAATCAGCCCCAGCATTTT
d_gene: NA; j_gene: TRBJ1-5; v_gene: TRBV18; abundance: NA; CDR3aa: CASSPLRVTGQPQHF; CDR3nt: TGTGCCAGCTCACCACTCAGGGTGACGGGCCAGCCCCAGCATTTT
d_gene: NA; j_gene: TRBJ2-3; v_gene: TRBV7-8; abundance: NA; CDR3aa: CASSLYFMGLADTQYF; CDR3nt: TGTGCCAGCAGCTTATATTTTATGGGCCTCGCAGATACGCAGTATTTT
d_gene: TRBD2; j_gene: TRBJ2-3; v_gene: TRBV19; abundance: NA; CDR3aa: CASGKAGSGTDTQYF; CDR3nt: TGTGCCAGCGGGAAAGCGGGGTCTGGCACAGATACGCAGTATTTT
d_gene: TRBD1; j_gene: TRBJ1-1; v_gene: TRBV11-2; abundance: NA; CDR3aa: CASSLAGQNAFF; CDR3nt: TGTGCCAGCAGCCTCGCGGGACAGAACGCTTTCTTT
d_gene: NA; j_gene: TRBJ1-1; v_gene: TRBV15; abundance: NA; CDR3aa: CATSRDRGSNTEAFF; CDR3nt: TGTGCCACCAGCAGAGACAGAGGGTCGAACACTGAAGCTTTCTTT
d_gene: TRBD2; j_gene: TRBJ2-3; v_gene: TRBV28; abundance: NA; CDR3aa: CASSPLAGGSSTRYF; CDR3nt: TGTGCCAGCAGTCCACTAGCGGGGGGATCCTCTACGCGGTATTTT
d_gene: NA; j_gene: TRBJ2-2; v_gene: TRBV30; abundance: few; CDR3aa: CASQAPEGTGELFF; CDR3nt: TGCGCCTCCCAAGCCCCCGAGGGCACCGGGGAGCTGTTTTTT
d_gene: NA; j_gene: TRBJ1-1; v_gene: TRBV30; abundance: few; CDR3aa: CAWRLFPINTEAFF; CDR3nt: TGTGCCTGGAGGCTATTTCCGATAAACACTGAAGCTTTCTTT
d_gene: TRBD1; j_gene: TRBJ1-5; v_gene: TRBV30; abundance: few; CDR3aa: CAWSGGQGIEQPQHF; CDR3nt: TGTGCCTGGAGCGGGGGACAGGGCATAGAGCAGCCCCAGCATTTT
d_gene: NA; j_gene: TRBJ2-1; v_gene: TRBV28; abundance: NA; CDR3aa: CASSFAEIDEQFF; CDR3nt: TGTGCCAGCAGTTTCGCGGAGATTGATGAGCAGTTCTTC
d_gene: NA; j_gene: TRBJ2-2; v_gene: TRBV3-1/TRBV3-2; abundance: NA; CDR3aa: CASSKGTNTGELFF; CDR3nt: TGTGCCAGCAGCAAAGGGACGAACACCGGGGAGCTGTTTTTT
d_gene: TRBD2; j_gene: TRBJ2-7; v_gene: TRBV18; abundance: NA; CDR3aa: CASSPVTSGRASEQYF; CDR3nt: TGTGCCAGCTCACCGGTGACTAGCGGGAGGGCCTCCGAGCAGTACTTC
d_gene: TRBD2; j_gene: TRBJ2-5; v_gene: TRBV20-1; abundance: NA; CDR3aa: CSASLSGGAVETQYF; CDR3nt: TGCAGTGCTAGTTTAAGCGGGGGGGCCGTCGAGACCCAGTACTTC
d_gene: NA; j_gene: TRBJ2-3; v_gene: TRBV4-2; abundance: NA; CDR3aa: CASSPAAGPASDTQYF; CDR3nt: TGTGCCAGCAGCCCAGCTGCCGGTCCCGCATCCGATACGCAGTATTTT
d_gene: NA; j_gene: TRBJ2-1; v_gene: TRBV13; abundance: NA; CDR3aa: CASSPPANTYNEQFF; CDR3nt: TGTGCCAGCAGTCCCCCAGCCAATACCTACAATGAGCAGTTCTTC
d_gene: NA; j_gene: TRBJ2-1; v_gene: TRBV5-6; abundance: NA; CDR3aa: CASSSAKRVYNEQFF; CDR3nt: TGTGCCAGCAGCTCAGCAAAGAGGGTTTACAATGAGCAGTTCTTC
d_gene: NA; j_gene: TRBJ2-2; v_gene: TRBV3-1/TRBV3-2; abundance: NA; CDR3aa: CASSQFSGGNTGELFF; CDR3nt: TGTGCCAGCAGCCAATTCTCCGGGGGGAACACCGGGGAGCTGTTTTTT
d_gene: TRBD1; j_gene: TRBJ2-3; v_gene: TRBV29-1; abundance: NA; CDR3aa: CSPILTQGPTDTQYF; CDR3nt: TGCAGCCCAATTCTGACACAGGGGCCCACAGATACGCAGTATTTT
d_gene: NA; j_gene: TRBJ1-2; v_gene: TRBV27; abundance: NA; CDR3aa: CASSLRANYGYTF; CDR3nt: TGTGCCAGCAGTTTAAGGGCCAACTATGGCTACACCTTC
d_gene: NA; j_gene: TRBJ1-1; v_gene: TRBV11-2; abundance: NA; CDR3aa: CASSFGGNLNTEAFF; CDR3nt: TGTGCCAGCAGCTTTGGGGGGAACCTGAACACTGAAGCTTTCTTT
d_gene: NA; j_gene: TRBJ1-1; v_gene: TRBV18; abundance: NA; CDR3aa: CASQAGPRTTEAFF; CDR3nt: TGTGCCAGCCAAGCGGGCCCTAGAACCACTGAAGCTTTCTTT
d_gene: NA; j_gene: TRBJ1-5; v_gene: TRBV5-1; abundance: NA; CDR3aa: CASSLGGVGQPQHF; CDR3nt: TGCGCCAGCAGCTTGGGAGGGGTCGGTCAGCCCCAGCATTTT
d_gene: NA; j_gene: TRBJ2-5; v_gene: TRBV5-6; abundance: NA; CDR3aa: CASSLGLEETQYF; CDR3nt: TGTGCCAGCAGCTTGGGCCTAGAAGAGACCCAGTACTTC
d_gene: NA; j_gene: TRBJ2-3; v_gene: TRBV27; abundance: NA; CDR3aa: CASSLGGPTDTQYF; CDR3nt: TGTGCCAGCAGTTTAGGGGGCCCCACAGATACGCAGTATTTT
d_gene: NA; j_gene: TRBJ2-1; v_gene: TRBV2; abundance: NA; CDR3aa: CASSGETGSYNEQFF; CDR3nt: TGTGCCAGCAGTGGCGAGACTGGGTCCTACAATGAGCAGTTCTTC